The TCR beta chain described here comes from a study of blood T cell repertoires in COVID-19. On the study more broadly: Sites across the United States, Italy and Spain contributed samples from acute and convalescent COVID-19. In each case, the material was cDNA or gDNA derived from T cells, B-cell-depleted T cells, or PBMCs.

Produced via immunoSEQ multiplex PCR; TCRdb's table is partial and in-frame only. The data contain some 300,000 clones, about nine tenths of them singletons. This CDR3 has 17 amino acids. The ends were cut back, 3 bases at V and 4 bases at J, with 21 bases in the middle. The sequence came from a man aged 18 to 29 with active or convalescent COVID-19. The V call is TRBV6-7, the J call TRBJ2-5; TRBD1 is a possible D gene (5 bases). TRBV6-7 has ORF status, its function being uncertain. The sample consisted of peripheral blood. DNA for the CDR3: TGTGCCAGCAGTTATCCCAGACAGCTCATGCCCCCAGAGACCCAGTACTTC. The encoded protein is CASSYPRQLMPPETQYF.